One and the same sample provided the 6 T cell receptor beta chains below, sequenced in a study of T cells in Graves' hyperthyroidism and ophthalmopathy. Researchers amplified the TCR beta CDR3 regions from RNA transcripts. HTBI primers drove first-round RT-PCR of the TCR CDR3. TCRdb re-called the multiplex PCR reads through MiXCR, storing one row per CDR3 protein. Of roughly 500,000 distinct CDR3 sequences listed, about 15% are singletons. Sequenced: blood. These receptors all stem from a woman aged 25 to 39 with Graves' hyperthyroidism that later progressed to Graves' ophthalmopathy.

In this sample, this clonotype turned up many times. This chain connects TRBV6-1 to TRBJ1-1; no clear D. Germline lookup yields CDR1 MNHNS and CDR2 SASEGT. CDR3 size: 14 residues. Trimming removed 5 bases at V and 1 base at J, with 11 bases between. CDR3 nucleotide sequence: TGTGCCAGCAGTCAACCCACAGCGAACACTGAAGCTTTCTTT. It yields the protein CASSQPTANTEAFF.

This clonotype was found many times. This chain joins TRBV27 and TRBJ1-2; TRBD1 might be the D (5 bases). Trimming pared 3 bases from V and 3 bases from J, leaving 8 bases between. This CDR3 is 13 amino acids long. Germline values: CDR1 MNHEY, CDR2 SMNVEV (reference sequence). The CDR3 is CASSFRGHYGYTF. Written as DNA, the CDR3 is TGTGCCAGCAGTTTCCGGGGACACTATGGCTACACCTTC.

The chain combines TRBV18 with TRBJ2-3, with D uncertain. Germline V gene sequence: CDR1 KGHSH, CDR2 LQKENI. This CDR3 is 15 amino acids long. V lost 2 bases to trimming and J lost 4 bases, with 13 bases between them. The CDR3 loop is CASSPEADLADTQYF. Written as DNA, the CDR3 is TGTGCCAGCTCACCAGAAGCCGACCTCGCAGATACGCAGTATTTT. Supplemented by reference TRBV18 and TRBJ2-3, the full variable domain reads NAGVMQNPRHLVRRRGQEARLRCSPMKGHSHVYWYRQLPEEGLKFMVYLQKENIIDESGMPKERFSAEFPKEGPSILRIQQVVRGDSAAYFCASSPEADLADTQYFGPGTRLTVL.

This chain links TRBV5-5 with TRBJ2-2; 7 bases align to TRBD2. V lost 3 bases, J lost 5 bases, and 7 bases stayed unmatched. Germline V gene lookup returns CDR1 SGHKS and CDR2 YYEKEE (reference sequence). The CDR3 contains 15 residues. DNA of the CDR3: TGTGCCAGCAGCTGGGAGGGGATAAGGACCGGGGAGCTGTTTTTT. Translation: CASSWEGIRTGELFF.

As concerns this clonotype: This may arise from a read error, as a much more abundant clone is one base away. V usage is TRBV20-1 and J usage is TRBJ1-2; D gene uncertain. CDR3 length equals 13 residues. The germline V gene has CDR1 DFQATT and CDR2 SNEGSKA (reference sequence). The CDR3 spells CSARQGQDYGYSF. The CDR3, as DNA: TGCAGTGCTAGACAAGGGCAGGACTATGGCTACTCCTTC.

The table lists this clonotype with many counts. CDR3 coding DNA: TGTGCCAGCAGTACCCAGGACAGCATGAACACTGAAGCTTTCTTT. Protein product: CASSTQDSMNTEAFF. V usage is TRBV12-3 or TRBV12-4 and J usage is TRBJ1-1; possible D gene TRBD1, 6 bases. The V and J ends lost 5 bases and 0 bases respectively, with 13 bases between them. This CDR3 contains 15 residues.